Listed below are T cell receptor beta chains from one sample, sequenced in a study of OX40 agonist ivuxolimab in advanced cancers. This table comes from immunoSEQ multiplex PCR, and its TCRdb copy is limited to in-frame clones, with some not included. The sample lists about 79,000 clones, 81% seen once, with approximately 4.6% in the top ten. This sample comprised CD4+ or CD8+ T cells sorted from blood, obtained in a trial of the OX40 agonist ivuxolimab. The receptors originated from an adult with an advanced solid tumor such as melanoma, head and neck, liver or kidney cancer. CDR3s include the opening cysteine and the closing phenylalanine or tryptophan. D genes are given only for firm matches. Only part of the rows carry a size: once, few, many, or a class if the clone is expanded.

NA NA TRBJ1-2 TRBV15 CATSRGPIGAGDNYGYTF TGTGCCACCAGCAGAGGTCCCATAGGAGCAGGAGATAACTATGGCTACACCTTC
NA NA TRBJ2-2 TRBV27 CASSYTGNTGELFF TGTGCCAGCAGTTATACCGGGAACACCGGGGAGCTGTTTTTT
NA NA TRBJ2-1 TRBV9 CASSVPRDSAPEGYNEQFF TGTGCCAGCAGCGTCCCTCGGGACAGTGCCCCGGAGGGCTACAATGAGCAGTTCTTC
NA NA TRBJ1-2 TRBV5-5 CASSLAWSGYLRSYGYTF TGTGCCAGCAGCTTGGCCTGGTCAGGGTACCTGAGATCCTATGGCTACACCTTC
TRBD2 NA TRBJ2-1 TRBV6-6 CASTSGHYNEQFF TGTGCCAGCACTAGCGGCCACTACAATGAGCAGTTCTTC
NA NA TRBJ2-7 TRBV30 CAWSGDAYEQYF TGTGCCTGGAGTGGTGACGCATACGAGCAGTACTTC
NA NA TRBJ2-7 TRBV6-1 CASTSAVDRYEQYF TGTGCCAGCACTAGTGCGGTGGACAGATACGAGCAGTACTTC
TRBD2 NA TRBJ2-5 TRBV7-2 CASSRFSGGQETQYF TGTGCCAGCAGCCGTTTTAGCGGGGGCCAAGAGACCCAGTACTTC
TRBD2 NA TRBJ2-2 TRBV5-1 CASSPLAGRNTGELFF TGCGCCAGCAGTCCTCTAGCGGGGCGTAACACCGGGGAGCTGTTTTTT
TRBD1 NA TRBJ1-6 TRBV2 CASSPGTGESPLHF TGTGCCAGCAGTCCCGGGACAGGGGAATCACCCCTCCACTTT
NA NA TRBJ1-1 TRBV11-1 CASSVRTVGGTEAFF TGTGCCAGCAGCGTCCGGACAGTCGGCGGTACTGAAGCTTTCTTT
TRBD2 NA TRBJ2-3 TRBV4-3 CASSQGTSGLSTDTQYF TGCGCCAGCAGCCAGGGAACTAGCGGCCTTAGCACAGATACGCAGTATTTT
NA NA TRBJ2-5 TRBV18 CASSPARTGEETQYF TGTGCCAGCTCACCGGCTAGGACGGGGGAAGAGACCCAGTACTTC
TRBD2 NA TRBJ2-5 TRBV27 CASSRTRGETQYF TGTGCCAGCAGCCGGACTAGGGGAGAGACCCAGTACTTC
NA NA TRBJ2-7 TRBV11-2 CASSPGRGGIESREQYF TGTGCCAGCAGCCCAGGTAGGGGGGGTATCGAGAGTCGCGAGCAGTACTTC
NA NA TRBJ2-7 TRBV5-1 CASSLAVGQGYEQYF TGCGCCAGCAGCTTGGCCGTCGGCCAGGGCTACGAGCAGTACTTC
NA NA TRBJ1-3 TRBV18 CASSRLDQRSSGNTIYF TGTGCCAGCTCACGATTGGATCAACGAAGCTCTGGAAACACCATATATTTT
NA NA TRBJ1-2 TRBV7-9 CASSPTWGTDGYTF TGTGCCAGCAGCCCCACGTGGGGAACCGATGGCTACACCTTC
NA NA TRBJ2-1 TRBV27 CASSFLRLISYNEQFF TGTGCCAGCAGTTTTCTTAGGCTCATCTCCTACAATGAGCAGTTCTTC
NA NA TRBJ2-2 TRBV12-5 CASGSVTGELFF TGTGCTAGTGGATCCGTTACCGGGGAGCTGTTTTTT
TRBD2 NA TRBJ2-6 TRBV7-9 CASSSPRGAGANVLTF TGTGCCAGCAGCTCGCCCCGGGGGGCTGGGGCCAACGTCCTGACTTTC
NA NA TRBJ2-7 TRBV6-1 CASSPPGRVLYEQYF TGTGCCAGCAGTCCGCCGGGACGGGTCCTCTACGAGCAGTACTTC
TRBD1 NA TRBJ1-5 TRBV15 CATSSRDRQYQPQHF TGTGCCACCAGCTCACGGGACAGGCAATATCAGCCCCAGCATTTT
NA NA TRBJ2-5 TRBV2 CASTRLGAQETQYF TGTGCCAGCACCCGCCTCGGGGCCCAAGAGACCCAGTACTTC
NA NA TRBJ1-2 TRBV4-1 CASSQEGSGTNYGYTF TGCGCCAGCAGCCAAGAGGGTTCCGGAACTAACTATGGCTACACCTTC
TRBD1 once TRBJ1-2 TRBV2 CASSVAGGLSDGYTF TGTGCCAGCAGTGTAGCAGGGGGCTTATCAGATGGCTACACCTTC
TRBD1 once TRBJ1-2 TRBV10-3 CAITAGTVNGYTF TGTGCCATCACCGCCGGGACAGTCAATGGCTACACCTTC
NA few TRBJ1-2 TRBV14 CASSQSSVYGYTF TGTGCCAGCAGCCAGAGCAGCGTCTATGGCTACACCTTC
NA NA TRBJ2-2 TRBV7-9 CASSLVGRVTGELFF TGTGCCAGCAGCTTAGTAGGGCGGGTCACCGGGGAGCTGTTTTTT
TRBD2 NA TRBJ2-3 TRBV6-4 CASSRGSGADTQYF TGTGCCAGCAGTCGGGGTAGCGGGGCGGATACGCAGTATTTT
NA NA TRBJ1-5 TRBV7-3 CASSLVVQGGQPQHF TGTGCCAGCAGCTTAGTCGTCCAGGGTGGGCAGCCCCAGCATTTT
NA NA TRBJ1-1 TRBV6-6 CASTPDRISTEAFF TGTGCCAGCACCCCCGACAGGATTTCCACTGAAGCTTTCTTT
NA NA TRBJ1-2 TRBV11-3 CASSFLGNYGYTF TGTGCCAGCAGCTTTTTAGGAAACTATGGCTACACCTTC
TRBD1 NA TRBJ1-1 TRBV15 CATSRASGGNTEAFF TGTGCCACCAGCAGAGCGTCAGGGGGGAACACTGAAGCTTTCTTT
TRBD1 few TRBJ2-7 TRBV5-1 CASSRAGQGIEQYF TGCGCCAGCTCCCGTGCGGGACAGGGGATCGAGCAGTACTTC
TRBD1 NA TRBJ1-4 TRBV5-1 CASSYGTGANEKLFF TGCGCCAGCAGCTACGGGACAGGGGCAAATGAAAAACTGTTTTTT
TRBD1 NA TRBJ1-1 TRBV18 CASSPPTGENTEAFF TGTGCCAGCTCACCACCGACAGGGGAGAACACTGAAGCTTTCTTT
NA NA TRBJ1-4 TRBV12-2 CASRLYGPLYNEKLFF TGTGCAAGTCGCTTATACGGGCCACTGTACAATGAAAAACTGTTTTTT
NA NA TRBJ1-2 TRBV7-6 CASSLAGSYGYTF TGTGCCAGCAGCTTAGCGGGTAGTTATGGCTACACCTTC
NA NA TRBJ2-4 TRBV19 CASRDSQLAKNIQYF TGTGCCAGTAGGGACAGTCAACTAGCCAAAAACATTCAGTACTTC
TRBD2 medium-sized TRBJ2-1 TRBV6-4 CASSDSSSGSIDEQFF TGTGCCAGCAGTGACTCCTCTAGCGGGAGTATCGATGAGCAGTTCTTC
NA NA TRBJ2-3 TRBV27 CASSPLVADTQYF TGTGCCAGCAGTCCATTGGTCGCAGATACGCAGTATTTT
TRBD1 NA TRBJ1-2 TRBV6-1 CASGQDRAPYGYTF TGTGCCAGCGGACAAGACAGGGCTCCCTATGGCTACACCTTC
TRBD2 NA TRBJ2-3 TRBV9 CASSETPYGGGFTDTQYF TGTGCCAGCAGCGAGACCCCCTACGGGGGGGGGTTCACAGATACGCAGTATTTT
TRBD2 NA TRBJ2-7 TRBV6-1 CASSERLAESYEQYF TGTGCCAGCAGTGAGAGACTAGCGGAGTCCTACGAGCAGTACTTC